These 3 T cell receptor beta chains were all obtained from the same sample, sequenced in a study of blood T cells in healthy people across ages. Combining a sample-barcoded 5' primer with a J-beta primer mix, a second PCR ran for 7 to 11 cycles. One entry per CDR3 protein results from TCRdb running MiXCR on the 5' RACE reads. The sample consists of around 990,000 distinct CDR3 sequences, approximately 38% of them appearing once. The sample comprised blood. The receptors here all came from a man aged 18 to 29 in good health.

In its sample, this clonotype was seen once. This chain links TRBV24-1 with TRBJ2-2, with 9 positions matching TRBD2. CDR1 and CDR2 from the germline V gene are KGHDR and SFDVKD. The CDR3 consists of 19 residues. V was pared by 6 bases and J by 0 bases, with 13 bases of the junction left unmatched. The CDR3 loop reads CATSRASGETRSNTGELFF. The CDR3 DNA sequence: TGTGCCACCAGTAGGGCTAGCGGGGAAACCCGTTCGAACACCGGGGAGCTGTTTTTT.

This clonotype showed up many times. The chain combines TRBV29-1 with TRBJ2-1, with D perhaps assigned TRBD1 or TRBD2 (5 bases each). Germline CDR1 SQVTM, CDR2 ANQGSEA. There are 11 residues in the CDR3. Trimming shortened V by 1 base and J by 10 bases, and 8 bases separated the two germline ends. The chain's CDR3 is CSVEGGTEQFF. The DNA for the CDR3 is TGCAGCGTTGAAGGGGGGACCGAGCAGTTCTTC.

Regarding this clonotype: Its ends do not fully match the called genes, so a read error is possible. V and J are TRBV4-2 and TRBJ1-6, with 7 bases matching TRBD1. CDR3 length: 13 amino acids. The germline gives CDR1 LGHNA, CDR2 YNFKEQ. The CDR3 region is CASSGQEDSPPHF. In nucleotides, the CDR3 is TGTGCCAGCAGCGGACAGGAAGATTCACCCCCCCACTTT.